The sequence of this TCR beta chain was determined in a study of blood T cell repertoires in COVID-19. This clone was seen a single time. Libraries were prepared by immunoSEQ multiplex PCR; TCRdb keeps only in-frame clonotypes and omits some of them. The sample has fewer than 250,000 clones; 70% to 85% are singletons. This CDR3 is built from 14 residues. Germline V lookup: CDR1 SNHLY, CDR2 FYNNEI. V was pared by 3 bases and J by 0 bases, with 6 bases between. The sequence was collected from a woman in her 30s who had recovered from COVID-19. Sequenced: PBMCs or T cells enriched from blood (not recorded which). The chain has TRBV2 and TRBJ1-5; D ambiguous. The DNA for the CDR3 is TGTGCCAGCAGTGACGGTTATAGCAATCAGCCCCAGCATTTT. Translation: CASSDGYSNQPQHF.